Listed below are T cell receptor beta chains from one sample, sequenced in a study of tumor-infiltrating lymphocytes in primary liver carcinoma. From the multiplex PCR reads, TCRdb called clonotypes with MiXCR, one entry per CDR3 protein. This sample yields fewer than 200,000 distinct CDR3 sequences, of which about 82% are seen a single time; 15% to 20% belongs to the top ten. Sequences were obtained from tumor tissue from primary liver carcinoma. The receptors come from a man in his forties with primary liver carcinoma and hepatitis B virus infection. Both conserved end residues are part of each CDR3. Each record gives: D gene, J gene, V gene, clone size, CDR3 protein, CDR3 DNA. The D gene is left open where the match is weak. Rows give clone size only sometimes, using once, few, many, or a class for an expanded clone.

D gene: -
J gene: TRBJ1-2
V gene: TRBV11-1
clone size: -
CDR3 protein: CASISKGFGYCYTF
CDR3 DNA: TGTGCCAGCATCTCCAAGGGATTTGGCTATTGCTACACCTTC

D gene: -
J gene: TRBJ1-2
V gene: TRBV6-5
clone size: -
CDR3 protein: CANSYSWDRYGYTF
CDR3 DNA: TGTGCCAACAGTTACTCGTGGGACCGCTATGGCTACACCTTC

D gene: TRBD1
J gene: TRBJ2-5
V gene: TRBV5-1
clone size: -
CDR3 protein: CVSTGTGKETQYF
CDR3 DNA: TGCGTCAGCACCGGGACAGGGAAAGAGACTCAGTACTTC

D gene: -
J gene: TRBJ2-5
V gene: TRBV29-1
clone size: -
CDR3 protein: CSAESAPGRPETQYF
CDR3 DNA: TGCAGCGCTGAATCCGCGCCGGGTAGACCGGAGACCCAGTACTTC

D gene: -
J gene: TRBJ1-2
V gene: TRBV5-6
clone size: -
CDR3 protein: CASSSGISGYIF
CDR3 DNA: TGTGCCAGCAGCTCCGGGATATCTGGCTACATCTTC

D gene: -
J gene: TRBJ2-2
V gene: TRBV19
clone size: -
CDR3 protein: CASMGGAATNTGELFF
CDR3 DNA: TGTGCCAGTATGGGGGGGGCCGCTACTAACACCGGGGAGCTGTTTTTT

D gene: -
J gene: TRBJ1-4
V gene: TRBV4-2
clone size: many
CDR3 protein: CASSLGEKLFF
CDR3 DNA: TGTGCCAGCAGCCTAGGGGAAAAACTGTTTTTT

D gene: -
J gene: TRBJ2-1
V gene: TRBV6-2/TRBV6-3
clone size: once
CDR3 protein: CASNRLATNKQFF
CDR3 DNA: TGTGCCAGCAACCGGCTAGCGACTAATAAGCAGTTCTTC

D gene: TRBD2
J gene: TRBJ2-1
V gene: TRBV29-1
clone size: -
CDR3 protein: CGVRTSGRGFLSAQFF
CDR3 DNA: TGCGGCGTTAGGACTAGCGGGAGAGGATTTTTGAGTGCGCAGTTCTTC

D gene: TRBD2
J gene: TRBJ2-5
V gene: TRBV4-2
clone size: -
CDR3 protein: CASSLATSGRAGSETQYF
CDR3 DNA: TGTGCTAGCAGCCTAGCGACTAGCGGGAGGGCCGGCTCGGAGACCCAGTACTTC

D gene: TRBD1
J gene: TRBJ1-5
V gene: TRBV12-3/TRBV12-4
clone size: many
CDR3 protein: CASSWDRGQPQHF
CDR3 DNA: TGTGCCAGCAGTTGGGACAGGGGACAGCCCCAGCATTTT

D gene: -
J gene: TRBJ2-4
V gene: TRBV7-8
clone size: -
CDR3 protein: CTSSPLSSGLTKNIQYF
CDR3 DNA: TGTACCAGCAGCCCCCTTTCCAGCGGATTAACCAAAAACATTCAGTACTTC

D gene: -
J gene: TRBJ2-7
V gene: TRBV7-2
clone size: -
CDR3 protein: CASSEEAQNEQYF
CDR3 DNA: TGTGCCAGCAGCGAGGAGGCACAGAATGAGCAGTACTTC

D gene: -
J gene: TRBJ1-1
V gene: TRBV5-1
clone size: many
CDR3 protein: CASSDRPGWNTEAFF
CDR3 DNA: TGCGCCAGCAGCGACAGGCCGGGGTGGAACACTGAAGCTTTCTTT

D gene: -
J gene: TRBJ2-1
V gene: TRBV5-4
clone size: few
CDR3 protein: CASSLRGPTNEQFF
CDR3 DNA: TGTGCCAGCAGCCTTCGGGGCCCTACCAATGAGCAGTTCTTC

D gene: TRBD1
J gene: TRBJ1-2
V gene: TRBV6-1
clone size: -
CDR3 protein: CASSGGRGLNTF
CDR3 DNA: TGTGCCAGCAGTGGAGGCAGGGGGCTGAACACCTTC

D gene: TRBD2
J gene: TRBJ2-4
V gene: TRBV28
clone size: many
CDR3 protein: CASSLVAGGIQYF
CDR3 DNA: TGTGCCAGCAGTTTAGTCGCGGGAGGCATTCAGTACTTC

D gene: -
J gene: TRBJ1-2
V gene: TRBV29-1
clone size: -
CDR3 protein: CSVEKSQRDKDFGYTF
CDR3 DNA: TGCAGCGTTGAAAAAAGTCAGAGGGACAAGGACTTTGGCTACACCTTC

D gene: -
J gene: TRBJ2-2
V gene: TRBV29-1
clone size: -
CDR3 protein: CSVSGPRNTGVLFF
CDR3 DNA: TGCAGCGTTTCCGGGCCTAGGAACACCGGGGTGCTGTTTTTT

D gene: -
J gene: TRBJ2-2
V gene: TRBV14
clone size: -
CDR3 protein: CASSQIGDTWELFF
CDR3 DNA: TGTGCCAGCAGCCAAATAGGGGACACATGGGAGCTGTTTTTT

D gene: -
J gene: TRBJ2-1
V gene: TRBV7-9
clone size: -
CDR3 protein: CASSTERGEQSF
CDR3 DNA: TGTGCCAGTAGCACGGAGCGTGGTGAGCAGTCCTTC

D gene: -
J gene: TRBJ2-2
V gene: TRBV4-1
clone size: -
CDR3 protein: CARSHAVARELFF
CDR3 DNA: TGCGCCAGAAGCCACGCCGTAGCCAGGGAGCTGTTTTTT

D gene: TRBD2
J gene: TRBJ2-1
V gene: TRBV4-3
clone size: -
CDR3 protein: CDSILNWTSGRAWNEQFF
CDR3 DNA: TGCGACAGCATTCTGAATTGGACTAGCGGGAGGGCATGGAATGAGCAGTTCTTC

D gene: -
J gene: TRBJ2-5
V gene: TRBV12-3/TRBV12-4
clone size: -
CDR3 protein: CANSPACQGSVSQETQYF
CDR3 DNA: TGTGCCAACAGCCCAGCGTGTCAGGGATCGGTAAGCCAAGAGACCCAGTACTTC

D gene: -
J gene: TRBJ2-1
V gene: TRBV11-1
clone size: -
CDR3 protein: CASSAGEPNKQFF
CDR3 DNA: TGTGCCAGCAGCGCAGGAGAGCCGAATAAGCAGTTCTTC

D gene: -
J gene: TRBJ2-7
V gene: TRBV6-1
clone size: -
CDR3 protein: CASNGLYEQNF
CDR3 DNA: TGTGCCAGCAACGGACTCTACGAGCAGAACTTC

D gene: TRBD1
J gene: TRBJ2-2
V gene: TRBV6-6
clone size: -
CDR3 protein: CTSNYSGQGAGTGELFF
CDR3 DNA: TGTACCAGCAATTACTCGGGACAGGGGGCGGGGACCGGGGAGCTGTTTTTT

D gene: -
J gene: TRBJ2-7
V gene: TRBV7-9
clone size: once
CDR3 protein: CASGRPTAGPEQYF
CDR3 DNA: TGTGCCAGCGGCAGACCCACGGCAGGGCCCGAGCAGTACTTC

D gene: -
J gene: TRBJ2-3
V gene: TRBV4-3
clone size: once
CDR3 protein: CVSANGLPSTDTRYF
CDR3 DNA: TGTGTCAGCGCGAACGGGCTCCCCAGCACAGATACGCGGTATTTT

D gene: -
J gene: TRBJ2-3
V gene: TRBV10-2
clone size: -
CDR3 protein: CASRHTDTQCF
CDR3 DNA: TGCGCCAGCAGACATACAGATACGCAGTGCTTT

D gene: -
J gene: TRBJ1-1
V gene: TRBV4-2
clone size: -
CDR3 protein: CVSSQGGLNTEAFF
CDR3 DNA: TGTGTCAGTAGCCAAGGCGGGTTGAACACTGAAGCTTTCTTT

D gene: TRBD1
J gene: TRBJ1-1
V gene: TRBV29-1
clone size: -
CDR3 protein: CSAAGGWGMNTESYF
CDR3 DNA: TGCAGCGCTGCAGGGGGCTGGGGGATGAACACTGAATCTTACTTT

D gene: TRBD1
J gene: TRBJ2-7
V gene: TRBV29-1
clone size: -
CDR3 protein: CNAMTSGTGTPYEHYF
CDR3 DNA: TGCAACGCCATGACATCTGGGACAGGCACTCCCTACGAGCATTACTTC

D gene: -
J gene: TRBJ2-1
V gene: TRBV10-2
clone size: -
CDR3 protein: CVSIPGLAREQFF
CDR3 DNA: TGCGTCAGCATCCCGGGATTAGCTAGGGAGCAGTTCTTC

D gene: -
J gene: TRBJ1-1
V gene: TRBV6-6
clone size: -
CDR3 protein: CAVEDGFQNTEAFF
CDR3 DNA: TGTGCAGTGGAAGACGGGTTTCAGAACACTGAAGCTTTCTTT

D gene: -
J gene: TRBJ1-5
V gene: TRBV4-1
clone size: -
CDR3 protein: CASSPLGGGQTGRPQHF
CDR3 DNA: TGCGCTAGCAGCCCTCTGGGGGGGGGCCAAACCGGACGGCCCCAGCATTTT

D gene: TRBD2
J gene: TRBJ2-3
V gene: TRBV4-3
clone size: -
CDR3 protein: CASSQEPLAGETDTQNF
CDR3 DNA: TGCGCCAGCAGCCAAGAACCCCTAGCGGGAGAGACAGATACGCAGAATTTT